This paragraph reports one T cell receptor (beta chain). The antigen is not known. Sequenced patients had shown CD8+CD57+ cell expansion by flow cytometry. This CDR3 has 13 residues. Germline-derived CDR1 and CDR2 are SGHDT and YYEEEE. Trimming at V came to 7 bases and at J to 7 bases, leaving 4 bases not matched to a gene. Genomic DNA constituted the template upon which TCR beta VDJ and CDR3 profiling was performed. TCRdb passed the reads through MiXCR, listing each CDR3 protein once. This table holds 150,000 to 200,000 distinct CDR3 sequences, around half found once. The data originate from a study of CD8+CD57+ T cells in acquired aplastic anemia. General study points: Comparison of patients with controls identified approximately 28 shared CD8+ CDR3 sequences.

Input material: sorted CD4+, CD8+, or CD8+CD57+ T cells (not recorded which) from PBMCs. The chain is built from TRBV5-6 and TRBJ1-6, with 8 bases identical to TRBD1. This clonotype was obtained from a human donor with aplastic anemia. The CDR3 DNA follows: TGTGCCAGCGGTGGGACAGGAAATTCACCCCTCCACTTT. This gives the protein CASGGTGNSPLHF.